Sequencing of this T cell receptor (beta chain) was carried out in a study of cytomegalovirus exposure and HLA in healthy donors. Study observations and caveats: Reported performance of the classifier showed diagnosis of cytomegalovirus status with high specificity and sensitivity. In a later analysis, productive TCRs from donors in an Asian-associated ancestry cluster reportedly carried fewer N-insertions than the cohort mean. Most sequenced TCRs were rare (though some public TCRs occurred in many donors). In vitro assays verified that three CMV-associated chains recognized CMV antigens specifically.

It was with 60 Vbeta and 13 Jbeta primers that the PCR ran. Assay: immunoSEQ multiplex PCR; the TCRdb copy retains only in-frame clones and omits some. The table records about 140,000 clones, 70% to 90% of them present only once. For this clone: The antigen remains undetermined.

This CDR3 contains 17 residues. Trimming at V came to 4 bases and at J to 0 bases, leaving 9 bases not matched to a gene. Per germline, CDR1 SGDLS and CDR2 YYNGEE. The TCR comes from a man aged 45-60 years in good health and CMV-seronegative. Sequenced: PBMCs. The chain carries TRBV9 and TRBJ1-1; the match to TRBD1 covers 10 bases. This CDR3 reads CASSSPGTGVMNTEAFF. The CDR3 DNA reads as TGTGCCAGCAGCTCCCCCGGGACAGGGGTCATGAACACTGAAGCTTTCTTT. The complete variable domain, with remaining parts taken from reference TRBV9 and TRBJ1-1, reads DSGVTQTPKHLITATGQRVTLRCSPRSGDLSVYWYQQSLDQGLQFLIQYYNGEERAKGNILERFSAQQFPDLHSELNLSSLELGDSALYFCASSSPGTGVMNTEAFFGQGTRLTVV.